The present T cell receptor (beta chain) was sequenced within a study of cytomegalovirus exposure and HLA in healthy donors. Study-level background: Within the Caucasian-associated ancestry cluster were roughly 81% of the 398 genotyped donors.

This clone turned up a few times. The antigen remains undetermined. With 60 Vbeta and 13 Jbeta primers, the PCR was carried out. Measured with immunoSEQ multiplex PCR; TCRdb has only the in-frame clones, and not every one. The data show 150,000 to 200,000 clones, roughly 77% seen once. Overall study findings and caveats: Only CMV serostatus was available as immune exposure information. One later analysis reportedly identified an Asian-associated ancestry cluster that showed fewer N-insertions than the roughly 720-donor mean.

The V gene end was trimmed by 7 bases and the J gene end by 4 bases; junction bases not matched to a gene: 8. Germline CDR1 and CDR2: MNHEY and SMNVEV (reference sequence). CDR3 length: 17 residues. This TCR was recovered from a woman between 45 and 65 years old in good health and CMV-seronegative. V is TRBV27 and J is TRBJ2-2; 14 bases line up with TRBD2. What was sequenced was PBMCs. This chain's CDR3 is CASTQRTSGGPTGELFF. The CDR3 bases are TGTGCCAGCACCCAACGGACTAGCGGGGGGCCCACCGGGGAGCTGTTTTTT.